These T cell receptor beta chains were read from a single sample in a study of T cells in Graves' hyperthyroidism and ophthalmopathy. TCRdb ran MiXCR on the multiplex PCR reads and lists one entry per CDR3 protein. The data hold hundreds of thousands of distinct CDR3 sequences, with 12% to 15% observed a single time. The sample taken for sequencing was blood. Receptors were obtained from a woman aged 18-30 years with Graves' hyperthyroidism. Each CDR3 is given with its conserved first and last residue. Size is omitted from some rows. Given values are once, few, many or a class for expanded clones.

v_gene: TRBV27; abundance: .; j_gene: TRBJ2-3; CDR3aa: CASRGLMADTQYF
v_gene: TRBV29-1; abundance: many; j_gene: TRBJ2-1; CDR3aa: CSDRFSYNEQFF
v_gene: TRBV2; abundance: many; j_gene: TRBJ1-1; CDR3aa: CASNRQSSEAFF
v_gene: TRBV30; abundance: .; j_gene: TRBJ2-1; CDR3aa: CAWSVLTGRPSYNEQFF
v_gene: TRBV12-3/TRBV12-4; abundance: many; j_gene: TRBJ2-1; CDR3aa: CASRIASGSEQFF
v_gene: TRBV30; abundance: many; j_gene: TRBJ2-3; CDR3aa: CAWSIGTLTDTQYF
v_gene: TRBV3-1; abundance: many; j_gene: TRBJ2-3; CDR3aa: CASSHALAAGPRLITDTQYF
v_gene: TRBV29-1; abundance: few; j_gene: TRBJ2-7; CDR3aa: CSVVPGWTYEQYF
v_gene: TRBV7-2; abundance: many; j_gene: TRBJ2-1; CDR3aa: CAVGLAVYNEQFF
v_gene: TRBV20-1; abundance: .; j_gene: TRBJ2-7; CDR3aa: CSASQREGYTYEQYF
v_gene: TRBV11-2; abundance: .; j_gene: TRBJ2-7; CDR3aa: CASPLSFWQYF
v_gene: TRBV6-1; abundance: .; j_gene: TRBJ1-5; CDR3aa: CASSSGQPNQPQHF
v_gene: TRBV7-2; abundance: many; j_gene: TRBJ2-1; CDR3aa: CASSYYGINEQFF
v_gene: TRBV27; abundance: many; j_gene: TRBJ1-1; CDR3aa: CASSLGGGSIEAFF
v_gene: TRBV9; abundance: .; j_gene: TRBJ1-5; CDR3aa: CASSVAGFPNQPQHF
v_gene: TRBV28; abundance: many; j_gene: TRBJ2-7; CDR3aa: CASSARDRDYEQYF
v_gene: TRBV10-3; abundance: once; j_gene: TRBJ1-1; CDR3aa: CAISESRDMNTEAFF
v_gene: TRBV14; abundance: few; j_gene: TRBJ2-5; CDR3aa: CASSQVRKSETQYF
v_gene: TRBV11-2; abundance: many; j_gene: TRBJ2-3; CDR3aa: CASSLDPGSEWDTQYF
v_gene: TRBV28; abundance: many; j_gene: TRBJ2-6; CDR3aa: CASSTRDRGKTSSGANVLTF
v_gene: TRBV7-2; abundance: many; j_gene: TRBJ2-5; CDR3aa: CASSRGLAGPQETQYF
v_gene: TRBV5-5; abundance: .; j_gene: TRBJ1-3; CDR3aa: CASSLRQVAGNTIYF
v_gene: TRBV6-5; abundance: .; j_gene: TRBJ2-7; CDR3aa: CASSSGGQGEQYF
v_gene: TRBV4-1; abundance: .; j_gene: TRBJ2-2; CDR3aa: CASSQVGQGNGELFF
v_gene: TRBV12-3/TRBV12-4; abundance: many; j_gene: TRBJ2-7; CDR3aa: CASSWAAYEQYF
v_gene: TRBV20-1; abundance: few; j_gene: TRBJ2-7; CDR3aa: CSAGLAEEQYF
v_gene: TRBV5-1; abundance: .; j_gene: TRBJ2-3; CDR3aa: CASTGETDTQYF
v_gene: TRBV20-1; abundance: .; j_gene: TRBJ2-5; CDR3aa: CSAVQGSKKETQYF
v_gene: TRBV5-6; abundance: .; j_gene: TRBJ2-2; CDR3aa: CASSLDGRGYPGELFF
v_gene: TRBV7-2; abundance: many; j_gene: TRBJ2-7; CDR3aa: CASSLAGRSSYEQYF
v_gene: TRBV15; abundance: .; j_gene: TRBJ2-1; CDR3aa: CATSGRRSSGGEQFF
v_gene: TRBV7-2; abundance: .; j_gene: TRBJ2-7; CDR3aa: CASRRAGSSYEQYF
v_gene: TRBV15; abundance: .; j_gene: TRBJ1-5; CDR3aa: CATSRDGGRGNQPQHF
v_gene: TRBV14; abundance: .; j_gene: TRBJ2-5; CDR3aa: CASSPRTGMYQETQYF
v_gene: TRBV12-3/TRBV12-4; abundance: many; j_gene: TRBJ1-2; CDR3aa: CASSLGEPYNYGYTF
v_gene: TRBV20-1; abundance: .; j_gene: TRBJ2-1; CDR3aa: CSATSGGPYNEQFF
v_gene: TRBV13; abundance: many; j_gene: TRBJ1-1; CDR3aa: CATRTFAGGTEAFF
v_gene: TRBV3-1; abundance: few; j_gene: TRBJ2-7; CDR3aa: CASSQKWETSGILYEQYF
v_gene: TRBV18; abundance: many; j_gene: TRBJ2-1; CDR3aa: CASSPTSGGDGNEQFF
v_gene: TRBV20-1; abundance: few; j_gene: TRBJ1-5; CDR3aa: CSARPAQPNQPQHF
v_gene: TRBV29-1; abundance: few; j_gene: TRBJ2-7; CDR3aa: CSATDRGSYEQYF